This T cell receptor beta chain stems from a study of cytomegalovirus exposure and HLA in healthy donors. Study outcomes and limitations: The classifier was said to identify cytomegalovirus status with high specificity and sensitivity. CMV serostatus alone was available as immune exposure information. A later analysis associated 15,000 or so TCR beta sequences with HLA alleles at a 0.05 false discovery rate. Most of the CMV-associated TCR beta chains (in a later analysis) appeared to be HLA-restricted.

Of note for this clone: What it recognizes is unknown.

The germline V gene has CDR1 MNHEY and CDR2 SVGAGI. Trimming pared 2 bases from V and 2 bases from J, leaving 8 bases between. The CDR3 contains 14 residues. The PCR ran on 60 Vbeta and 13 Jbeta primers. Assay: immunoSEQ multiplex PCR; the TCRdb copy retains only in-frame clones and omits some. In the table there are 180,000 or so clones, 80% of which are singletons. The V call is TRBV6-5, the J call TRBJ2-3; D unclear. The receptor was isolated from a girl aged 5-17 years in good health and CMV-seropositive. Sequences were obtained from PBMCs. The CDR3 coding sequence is TGTGCCAGCAGTTACCTACCTTCCACAGATACGCAGTATTTT. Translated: CASSYLPSTDTQYF.